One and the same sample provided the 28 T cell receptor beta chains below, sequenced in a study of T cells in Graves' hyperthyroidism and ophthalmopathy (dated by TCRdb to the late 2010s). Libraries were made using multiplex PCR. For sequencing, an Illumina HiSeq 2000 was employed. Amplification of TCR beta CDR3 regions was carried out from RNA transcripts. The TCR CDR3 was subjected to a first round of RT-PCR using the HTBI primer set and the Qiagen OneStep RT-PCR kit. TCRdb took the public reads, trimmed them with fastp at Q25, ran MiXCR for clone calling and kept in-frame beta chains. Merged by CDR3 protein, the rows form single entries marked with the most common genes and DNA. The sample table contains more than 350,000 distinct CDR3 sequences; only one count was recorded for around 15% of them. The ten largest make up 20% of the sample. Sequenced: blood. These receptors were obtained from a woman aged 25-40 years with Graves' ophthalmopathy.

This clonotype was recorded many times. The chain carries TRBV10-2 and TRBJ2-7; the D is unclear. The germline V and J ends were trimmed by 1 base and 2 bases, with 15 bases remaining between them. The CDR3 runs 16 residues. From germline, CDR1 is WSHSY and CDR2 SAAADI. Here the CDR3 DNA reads TGCGCCAGCAGTGAGTTTACCCGGATCCAAGCCTACGAGCAGTACTTC. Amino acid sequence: CASSEFTRIQAYEQYF.

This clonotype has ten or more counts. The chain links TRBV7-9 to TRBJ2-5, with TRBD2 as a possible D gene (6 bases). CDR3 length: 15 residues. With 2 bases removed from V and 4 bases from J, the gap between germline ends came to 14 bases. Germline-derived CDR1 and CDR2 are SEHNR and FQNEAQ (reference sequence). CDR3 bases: TGTGCCAGCAGCTTATACCCGACTAGTTTAGAGACCCAGTACTTC. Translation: CASSLYPTSLETQYF.

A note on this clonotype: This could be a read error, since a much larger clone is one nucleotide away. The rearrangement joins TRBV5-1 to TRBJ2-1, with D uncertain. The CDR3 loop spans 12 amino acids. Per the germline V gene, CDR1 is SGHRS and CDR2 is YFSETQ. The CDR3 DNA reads TGCGCCAGCAGCTTGAGTGGCGCTGAGCAGTCCTTC. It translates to CASSLSGAEQSF.

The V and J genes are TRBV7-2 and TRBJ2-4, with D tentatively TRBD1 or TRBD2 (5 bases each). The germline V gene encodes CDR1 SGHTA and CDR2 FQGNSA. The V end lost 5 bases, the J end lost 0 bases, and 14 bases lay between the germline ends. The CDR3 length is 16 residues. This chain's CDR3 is CASSPYAGGAKNIQYF. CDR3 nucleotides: TGTGCCAGCAGCCCATATGCTGGGGGAGCCAAAAACATTCAGTACTTC. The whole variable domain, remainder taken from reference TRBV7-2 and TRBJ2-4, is GAGVSQSPSNKVTEKGKDVELRCDPISGHTALYWYRQSLGQGLEFLIYFQGNSAPDKSGLPSDRFSAERTGGSVSTLTIQRTQQEDSAVYLCASSPYAGGAKNIQYFGAGTRLSVL.

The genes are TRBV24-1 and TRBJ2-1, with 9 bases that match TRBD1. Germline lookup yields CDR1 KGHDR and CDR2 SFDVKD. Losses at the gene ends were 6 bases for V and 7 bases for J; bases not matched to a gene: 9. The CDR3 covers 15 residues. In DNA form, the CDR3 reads TGTGCCACCAGTAGACCGGGACAGGGAACGAATGAGCAGTTCTTC. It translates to CATSRPGQGTNEQFF.

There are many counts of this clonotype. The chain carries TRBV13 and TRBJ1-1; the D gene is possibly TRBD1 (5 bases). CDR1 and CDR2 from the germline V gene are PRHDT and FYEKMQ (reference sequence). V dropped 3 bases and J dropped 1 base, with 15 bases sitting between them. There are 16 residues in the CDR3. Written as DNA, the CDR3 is TGTGCCAGCAGCTTTAAACAGGTTTGGGCGAACACTGAAGCTTTCTTT. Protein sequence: CASSFKQVWANTEAFF.

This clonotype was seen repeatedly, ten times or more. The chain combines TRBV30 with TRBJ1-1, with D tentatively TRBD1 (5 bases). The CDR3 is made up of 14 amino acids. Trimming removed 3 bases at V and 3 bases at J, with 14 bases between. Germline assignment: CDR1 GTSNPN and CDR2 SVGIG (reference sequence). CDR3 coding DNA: TGTGCCTGGAGCCCCCAGGTGGGGGACACTGAAGCTTTCTTT. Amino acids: CAWSPQVGDTEAFF.

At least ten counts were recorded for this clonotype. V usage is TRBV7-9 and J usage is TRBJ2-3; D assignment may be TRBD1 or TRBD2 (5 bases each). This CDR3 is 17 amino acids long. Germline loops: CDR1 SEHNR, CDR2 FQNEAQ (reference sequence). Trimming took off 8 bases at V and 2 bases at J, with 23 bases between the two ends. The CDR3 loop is CASERPVPGPSTDTQYF. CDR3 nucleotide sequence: TGTGCCAGCGAACGTCCTGTCCCGGGGCCCTCCACAGATACGCAGTATTTT.

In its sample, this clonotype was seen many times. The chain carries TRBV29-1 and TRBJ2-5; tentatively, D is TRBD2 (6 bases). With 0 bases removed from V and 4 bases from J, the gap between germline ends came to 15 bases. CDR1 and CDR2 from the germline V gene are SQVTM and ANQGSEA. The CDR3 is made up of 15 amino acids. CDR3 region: CSVEDRKVGGETQYF. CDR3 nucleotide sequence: TGCAGCGTTGAAGATCGGAAAGTGGGGGGAGAGACCCAGTACTTC.

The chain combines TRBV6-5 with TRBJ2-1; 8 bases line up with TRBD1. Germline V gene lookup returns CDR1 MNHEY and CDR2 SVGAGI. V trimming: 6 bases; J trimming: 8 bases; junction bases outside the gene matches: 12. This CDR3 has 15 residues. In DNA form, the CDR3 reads TGTGCCAGCAGAACTCGACAGGGGCTTGGCGATGAGCAGTTCTTC. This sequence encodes CASRTRQGLGDEQFF.

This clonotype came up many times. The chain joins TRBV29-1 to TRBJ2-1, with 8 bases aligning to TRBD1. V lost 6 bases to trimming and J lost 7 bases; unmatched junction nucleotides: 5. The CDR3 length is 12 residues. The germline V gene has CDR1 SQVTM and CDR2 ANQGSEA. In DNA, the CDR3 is TGCAGCGTCAGGGGGCAGGGGAATGAGCAGTTCTTC. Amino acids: CSVRGQGNEQFF.

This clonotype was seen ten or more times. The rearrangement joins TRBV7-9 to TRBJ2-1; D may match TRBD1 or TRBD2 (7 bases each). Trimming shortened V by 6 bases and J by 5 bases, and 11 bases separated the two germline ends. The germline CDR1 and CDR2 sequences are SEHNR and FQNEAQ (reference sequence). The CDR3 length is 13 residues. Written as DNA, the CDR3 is TGTGCCAGCAGTCAGGGGGGGCACAATGAGCAGTTCTTC. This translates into CASSQGGHNEQFF.

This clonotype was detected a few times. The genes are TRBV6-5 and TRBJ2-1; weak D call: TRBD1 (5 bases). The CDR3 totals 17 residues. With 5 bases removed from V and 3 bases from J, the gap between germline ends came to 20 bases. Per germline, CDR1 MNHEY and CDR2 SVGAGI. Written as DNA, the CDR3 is TGTGCCAGCAGTCTCCGATCCGGACCAGGGATCTACAATGAGCAGTTCTTC. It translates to CASSLRSGPGIYNEQFF.

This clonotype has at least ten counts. The CDR3 is CASSQDRGTSYEQYF. The CDR3 DNA reads TGTGCCAGCAGCCAGGACAGGGGAACCTCCTACGAGCAGTACTTC. The chain recombines TRBV28 with TRBJ2-7; 9 bases map to TRBD1. The germline CDR1 and CDR2 sequences are MDHEN and SYDVKM. V dropped 6 bases and J dropped 0; count of bases not matched to a gene: 6. The CDR3 runs 15 residues.

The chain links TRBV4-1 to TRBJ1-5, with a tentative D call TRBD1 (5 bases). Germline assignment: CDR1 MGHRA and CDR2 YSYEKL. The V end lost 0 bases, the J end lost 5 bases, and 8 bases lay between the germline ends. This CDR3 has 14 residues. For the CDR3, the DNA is TGCGCCAGCAGCCAAGAGGGGACCTATCAGCCCCAGCATTTT. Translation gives CASSQEGTYQPQHF.

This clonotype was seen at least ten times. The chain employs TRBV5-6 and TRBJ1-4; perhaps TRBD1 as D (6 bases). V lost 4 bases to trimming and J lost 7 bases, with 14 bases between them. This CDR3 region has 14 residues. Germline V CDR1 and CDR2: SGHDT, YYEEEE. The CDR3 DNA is TGTGCCAGCAGCCCCACAGGGAGGGCTGAAAAACTGTTTTTT. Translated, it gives CASSPTGRAEKLFF.

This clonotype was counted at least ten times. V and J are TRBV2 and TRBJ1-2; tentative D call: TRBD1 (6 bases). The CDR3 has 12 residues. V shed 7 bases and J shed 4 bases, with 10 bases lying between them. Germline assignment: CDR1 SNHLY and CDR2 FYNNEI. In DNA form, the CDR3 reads TGTGCCAGCAACCCAGGGGTCTATGGCTACACCTTC. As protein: CASNPGVYGYTF.

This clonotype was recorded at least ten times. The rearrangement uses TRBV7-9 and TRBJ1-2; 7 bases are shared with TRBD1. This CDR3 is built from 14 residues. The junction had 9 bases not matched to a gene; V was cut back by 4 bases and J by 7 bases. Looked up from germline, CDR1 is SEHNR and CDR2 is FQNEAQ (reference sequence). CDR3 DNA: TGTGCCAGCAGCTCGGGACAGATCCATTCTGGCTACACCTTC. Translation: CASSSGQIHSGYTF.

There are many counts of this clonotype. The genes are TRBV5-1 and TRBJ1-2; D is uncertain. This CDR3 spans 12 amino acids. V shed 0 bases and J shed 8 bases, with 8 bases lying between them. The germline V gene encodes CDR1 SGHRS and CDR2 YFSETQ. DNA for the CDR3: TGCGCCAGCAGCTTGGCCACTGGAGGCTACACCTTC. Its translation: CASSLATGGYTF.

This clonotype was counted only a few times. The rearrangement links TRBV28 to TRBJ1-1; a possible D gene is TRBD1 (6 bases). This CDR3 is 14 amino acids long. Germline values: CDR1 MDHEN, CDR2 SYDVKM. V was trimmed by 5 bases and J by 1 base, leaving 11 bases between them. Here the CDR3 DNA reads TGTGCCAGCAGTACCCCGACAGGGAACACTGAAGCTTTCTTT. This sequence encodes CASSTPTGNTEAFF. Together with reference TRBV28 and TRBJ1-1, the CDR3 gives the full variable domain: DVKVTQSSRYLVKRTGEKVFLECVQDMDHENMFWYRQDPGLGLRLIYFSYDVKMKEKGDIPEGYSVSREKKERFSLILESASTNQTSMYLCASSTPTGNTEAFFGQGTRLTVV.

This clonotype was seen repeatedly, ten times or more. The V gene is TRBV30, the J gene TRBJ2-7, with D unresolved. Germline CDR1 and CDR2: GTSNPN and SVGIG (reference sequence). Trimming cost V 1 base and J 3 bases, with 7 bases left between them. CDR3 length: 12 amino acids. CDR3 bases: TGTGCCTGGAGTGGGTTCAACTACGAGCAGTACTTC. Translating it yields CAWSGFNYEQYF.

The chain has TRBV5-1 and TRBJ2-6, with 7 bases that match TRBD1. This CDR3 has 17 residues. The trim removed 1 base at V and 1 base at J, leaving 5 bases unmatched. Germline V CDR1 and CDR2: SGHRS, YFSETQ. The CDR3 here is CASSLTGQKSGANVLTF. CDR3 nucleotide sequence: TGCGCCAGCAGCTTGACGGGACAGAAATCTGGGGCCAACGTCCTGACTTTC.

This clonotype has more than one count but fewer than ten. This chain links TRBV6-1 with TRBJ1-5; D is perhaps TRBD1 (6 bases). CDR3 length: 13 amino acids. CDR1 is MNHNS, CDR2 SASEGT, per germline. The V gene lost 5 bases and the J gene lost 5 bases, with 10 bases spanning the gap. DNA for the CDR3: TGTGCCAGCAGTTGGGCAGGGGATCAGCCCCAGCATTTT. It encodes CASSWAGDQPQHF.

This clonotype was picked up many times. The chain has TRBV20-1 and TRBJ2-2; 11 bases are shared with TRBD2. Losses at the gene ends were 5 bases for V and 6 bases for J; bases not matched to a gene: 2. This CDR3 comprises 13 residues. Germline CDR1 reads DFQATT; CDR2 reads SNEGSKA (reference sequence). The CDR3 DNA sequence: TGCAGTGCTTTGACTAGCGGGGCCGGGGAGCTGTTTTTT. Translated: CSALTSGAGELFF.

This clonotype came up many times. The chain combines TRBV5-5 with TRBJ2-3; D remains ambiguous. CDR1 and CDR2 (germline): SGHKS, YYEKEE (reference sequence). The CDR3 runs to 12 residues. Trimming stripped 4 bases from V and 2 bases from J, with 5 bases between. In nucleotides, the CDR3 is TGTGCCAGCAGCCATTACACAGATACGCAGTATTTT. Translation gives CASSHYTDTQYF.

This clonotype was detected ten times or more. In DNA, the CDR3 is TGTGCCAGCAGTGAAGAGGTAAATTATAGCAATCAGCCCCAGCATTTT. This encodes CASSEEVNYSNQPQHF. The V call is TRBV6-1, the J call TRBJ1-5; D unclear. Germline assignment: CDR1 MNHNS and CDR2 SASEGT. This CDR3 spans 16 amino acids. Trimming left V 1 base short and J 0 bases short, with 10 bases between.

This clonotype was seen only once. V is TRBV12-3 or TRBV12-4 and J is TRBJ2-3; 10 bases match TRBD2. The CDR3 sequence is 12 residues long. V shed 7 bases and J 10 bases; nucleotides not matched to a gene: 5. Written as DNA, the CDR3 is TGTGCCAGCAAGATAGCGGGGGGCGCGCAGTATTTT. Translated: CASKIAGGAQYF.

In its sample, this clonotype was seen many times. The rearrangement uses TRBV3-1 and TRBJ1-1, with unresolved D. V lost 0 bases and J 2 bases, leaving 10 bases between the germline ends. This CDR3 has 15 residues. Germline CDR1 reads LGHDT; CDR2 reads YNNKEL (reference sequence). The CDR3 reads CASSQDLRRNTEAFF. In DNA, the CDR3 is TGTGCCAGCAGCCAAGATCTGAGAAGAAACACTGAAGCTTTCTTT.